The 30 T cell receptor beta chains below were found in one sample sequenced in a study of CD4 T cells in relation to SARS-CoV-2 and coronaviruses. Here immunoSEQ multiplex PCR was the method, and the copy in TCRdb shows in-frame clones only, minus some. The sample records approximately 25,000 clones, about 70% being singletons. Unexposed donor CD4+ T cells date from about 2011-2018, before the COVID-19 pandemic. CD4+ T cells were isolated from the cells after more than nine days of culture. Their cognate antigens are unknown. What was sequenced was CD4+ T cells from PBMCs, cultured in vitro. These receptor sequences come from a human donor in good health.

This chain uses TRBV10-3 with TRBJ1-4; weak D call: TRBD1 (6 bases). The V gene lost 4 bases and the J gene lost 3 bases, with 12 bases spanning the gap. Germline CDR1 is ENHRY and CDR2 is SYGVKD. The length of the CDR3 is 15 residues. The DNA for the CDR3 is TGTGCCATCAGTGCTGCGGGGGCTTCTAATGAAAAACTGTTTTTT. Translated, it gives CAISAAGASNEKLFF.

V usage is TRBV6-1 and J usage is TRBJ2-7; 7 bases agree with TRBD1. Losses at the gene ends were 1 base for V and 0 bases for J; bases not matched to a gene: 0. The V gene's germline CDR1 is MNHNS and CDR2 SASEGT. CDR3 length: 14 residues. The CDR3 loop reads CASSEGDSSYEQYF. In DNA, the CDR3 is TGTGCCAGCAGTGAAGGGGACAGCTCCTACGAGCAGTACTTC.

This clone was seen a handful of times. The gene calls are TRBV15 and TRBJ1-5, with D perhaps matching TRBD1 (5 bases). Germline CDR1 LNHNV, CDR2 YYDKDF (reference sequence). Trimming pared 3 bases from V and 3 bases from J, leaving 15 bases between. The CDR3 is made up of 16 amino acids. Here the CDR3 reads CATSRGLAGNNQPQHF. CDR3 in DNA: TGTGCCACCAGCAGGGGCCTAGCAGGGAACAATCAGCCCCAGCATTTT.

DNA of the CDR3: TGTGCCAGCAGTTCACCTGGATACGGGTCCGTCCAGAGGTGGGCCTATAATTCACCCCTCCACTTT. This codes for CASSSPGYGSVQRWAYNSPLHF. This sequence joins TRBV11-2 and TRBJ1-6; no clear D. The CDR3 runs to 22 residues. V was shortened by 6 bases and J by 2 bases, with 32 bases between the two germline ends. The germline gives CDR1 SGHAT, CDR2 FQNNGV.

This clone came up a few times. The J gene is TRBJ1-2, the V gene TRBV6-6; 7 positions match TRBD1. The germline V gene encodes CDR1 MNHNY and CDR2 SVGAGI (reference sequence). CDR3 length equals 12 residues. V dropped 5 bases and J dropped 3; count of bases not matched to a gene: 0. The CDR3 region is CASSQGDYGYTF. CDR3 nucleotide sequence: TGTGCCAGCAGTCAGGGGGACTATGGCTACACCTTC.

The chain links TRBV10-2 to TRBJ2-3; D might be TRBD1 or TRBD2, each matching 6 bases. V was trimmed by 3 bases and J by 0 bases, leaving 13 bases between them. The CDR3 totals 16 residues. CDR1 WSHSY and CDR2 SAAADI come from the germline V gene. Here the CDR3 reads CASSDLGGPSTDTQYF. The CDR3 nucleotides are TGCGCCAGCAGTGACCTCGGGGGCCCAAGCACAGATACGCAGTATTTT.

This sequence joins TRBV6-5 and TRBJ2-2; 13 nucleotides line up with TRBD2. The V and J ends lost 4 bases and 4 bases, in that order; junction bases with no gene match: 3. CDR3 size: 16 residues. Germline V gene lookup returns CDR1 MNHEY and CDR2 SVGAGI. In DNA form, the CDR3 reads TGTGCCAGCAGTTCCGGACTAGCGGGAGTCACCGGGGAGCTGTTTTTT. Translating it yields CASSSGLAGVTGELFF.

V gene TRBV7-8 combines with J gene TRBJ2-4; D perhaps matches TRBD2 (7 bases). Germline CDR1 and CDR2: SGHVS and FQNEAQ. Trimming shortened V by 4 bases and J by 5 bases, and 15 bases separated the two germline ends. The CDR3 spans 15 residues. CDR3 nucleotides: TGTGCCAGCAGCTGGGAGGGGGGGGACCAAAACATTCAGTACTTC. It translates to CASSWEGGDQNIQYF.

There are a few counts of this clone. V and J are TRBV29-1 and TRBJ2-2, with 8 bases aligning to TRBD2. Losses at the gene ends were 2 bases for V and 2 bases for J; bases not matched to a gene: 4. The CDR3 has 15 residues. Germline V gives CDR1 SQVTM, CDR2 ANQGSEA. DNA of the CDR3: TGCAGCGTTGAATACGGGGGGGTCAACACCGGGGAGCTGTTTTTT. It specifies CSVEYGGVNTGELFF.

This chain uses TRBV6-5 with TRBJ2-7, with 9 bases fitting TRBD2. Losses at the gene ends were 0 bases for V and 11 bases for J; bases not matched to a gene: 5. The CDR3 sequence is 13 residues long. CDR1 and CDR2 (germline): MNHEY, SVGAGI. The CDR3 DNA sequence: TGTGCCAGCAGTTACTCGAGTAGCGGGAGTAAGTACTTC. The encoded protein is CASSYSSSGSKYF.

This clone occurred a few times. The chain is built from TRBV7-8 and TRBJ2-7, with TRBD1 matching over 7 bases. This CDR3 is built from 13 residues. Losses at the gene ends were 10 bases for V and 4 bases for J; bases not matched to a gene: 10. Germline lookup yields CDR1 SGHVS and CDR2 FQNEAQ. The DNA for the CDR3 is TGTGCCACCCGAGACAGGGAGAGATACGAGCAGTACTTC. Translation gives CATRDRERYEQYF.

The chain couples TRBV5-5 to TRBJ2-2; D possibly uses TRBD1 or TRBD2 (5 bases each). Germline assignment: CDR1 SGHKS and CDR2 YYEKEE (reference sequence). The CDR3 is made up of 15 amino acids. Trimming left V 2 bases short and J 1 base short, with 9 bases between. CDR3 sequence (DNA): TGTGCCAGCAGCTTTAGGGGAGAGAACACCGGGGAGCTGTTTTTT. It translates to CASSFRGENTGELFF.

The gene calls are TRBV7-8 and TRBJ2-2; 7 nucleotides align to TRBD1. V lost 2 bases, J lost 0 bases, and 3 bases stayed unmatched. CDR1 and CDR2 from the germline V gene are SGHVS and FQNEAQ. The CDR3 contains 16 residues. CDR3 DNA: TGTGCCAGCAGCTTAACGGGACAGCCGAACACCGGGGAGCTGTTTTTT. It encodes CASSLTGQPNTGELFF.

The chain combines TRBV4-2 with TRBJ2-1; maybe TRBD2 (6 bases). Germline-derived CDR1 and CDR2 are LGHNA and YNFKEQ. V was trimmed by 0 bases and J by 3 bases, leaving 12 bases between them. This CDR3 has 16 residues. This chain's CDR3 is CASSQDFGTFYNEQFF. CDR3 coding DNA: TGTGCCAGCAGCCAAGATTTCGGGACTTTCTACAATGAGCAGTTCTTC.

The rearrangement joins TRBV5-1 to TRBJ2-3; D is tentatively TRBD1 or TRBD2 (5 bases each). Germline V CDR1 and CDR2: SGHRS, YFSETQ. The CDR3 has 13 amino acids. Trimming stripped 7 bases from V and 2 bases from J, with 11 bases between. DNA of the CDR3: TGCGCCAGCGGTGGGGACCTCACAGATACGCAGTATTTT. The encoded protein is CASGGDLTDTQYF.

The chain uses TRBV11-2 and TRBJ1-1; possible D gene TRBD1, 6 bases. V was shortened by 1 base and J by 5 bases, with 11 bases between the two germline ends. The germline gives CDR1 SGHAT, CDR2 FQNNGV. The CDR3 is 14 amino acids. Written as DNA, the CDR3 is TGTGCCAGCAGCTTAGTCGCAGGGGAGACTGAAGCTTTCTTT. Translated, it gives CASSLVAGETEAFF.

This chain joins TRBV11-2 and TRBJ2-3; 8 positions agree with TRBD2. V gave up 6 bases and J gave up 4 bases; unmatched junction bases: 9. The CDR3 spans 15 residues. Germline CDR1 is SGHAT and CDR2 is FQNNGV. The CDR3 is CASSFSGVGSDTQYF. CDR3 sequence (DNA): TGTGCCAGCAGTTTTAGCGGGGTTGGATCAGATACGCAGTATTTT.

This clone was seen a few times. The rearrangement joins TRBV2 to TRBJ2-2; 15 bases line up with TRBD2. V lost 7 bases, J lost 6 bases, and 9 bases stayed unmatched. Per germline, CDR1 SNHLY and CDR2 FYNNEI. The CDR3 covers 17 residues. The CDR3 DNA reads TGTGCCAGCACCGGACTAGCGGGAGGGACCTTGGCCGGGGAGCTGTTTTTT. Protein sequence: CASTGLAGGTLAGELFF.

The chain is built from TRBV19 and TRBJ1-5, with D uncertain. V was clipped by 6 bases and J by 0 bases, with 15 bases between them. Germline CDR1 LNHDA, CDR2 SQIVND (reference sequence). The CDR3 spans 16 residues. The CDR3 here is CASSSKTGYSNQPQHF. DNA for the CDR3: TGTGCCAGTAGCTCGAAAACGGGGTATAGCAATCAGCCCCAGCATTTT.

V usage is TRBV6-1 and J usage is TRBJ1-5, with 10 positions matching TRBD1. CDR3 size: 15 residues. Per germline, CDR1 MNHNS and CDR2 SASEGT. The junction had 7 bases not matched to a gene; V was cut back by 5 bases and J by 6 bases. The CDR3 loop is CASSSGTGAGQPQHF. CDR3 DNA: TGTGCCAGCAGTTCAGGGACAGGGGCCGGTCAGCCCCAGCATTTT.

This clone showed up just a few times. This chain uses TRBV7-2 with TRBJ1-1; 10 bases agree with TRBD1. Per the germline V gene, CDR1 is SGHTA and CDR2 is FQGNSA. CDR3 length: 16 amino acids. The junction had 8 bases not matched to a gene; V was cut back by 3 bases and J by 4 bases. The CDR3 nucleotides are TGTGCCAGCAGCTTGGGACAGGGGCGGGGTGGCACTGAAGCTTTCTTT. Translating it yields CASSLGQGRGGTEAFF.

The genes are TRBV30 and TRBJ2-3; D is perhaps TRBD1 or TRBD2 (5 bases each). The ends were cut back, 5 bases at V and 0 bases at J, with 6 bases in the middle. CDR1 and CDR2 from the germline V gene are GTSNPN and SVGIG (reference sequence). The CDR3 totals 12 residues. CDR3 amino acids: CAWGGSTDTQYF. As DNA, the CDR3 is TGTGCCTGGGGGGGTAGCACAGATACGCAGTATTTT. The full variable domain, rest sourced from reference TRBV30 and TRBJ2-3, is SQTIHQWPATLVQPVGSPLSLECTVEGTSNPNLYWYRQAAGRGLQLLFYSVGIGQISSEVPQNLSASRPQDRQFILSSKKLLLSDSGFYLCAWGGSTDTQYFGPGTRLTVL.

This chain connects TRBV10-1 to TRBJ1-1; maybe TRBD1 (5 bases). The CDR3 is made up of 13 amino acids. V lost 8 bases to trimming and J lost 1 base, with 11 bases between them. Germline lookup yields CDR1 WNHNN and CDR2 SYGVQD (reference sequence). The CDR3, as DNA: TGCGCCAGCCGTTCGACAGCGAACACTGAAGCTTTCTTT. It codes for CASRSTANTEAFF.

The chain carries TRBV5-4 and TRBJ2-1; D remains ambiguous. The germline gives CDR1 SGHNT, CDR2 YYREEE (reference sequence). The CDR3 is 15 residues long. V dropped 8 bases and J dropped 0 bases, with 15 bases sitting between them. The CDR3 DNA follows: TGTGCCAGTATCCTTCTGACGAGCTCCTACAATGAGCAGTTCTTC. It codes for CASILLTSSYNEQFF.

This clone was recorded only once. The V and J genes are TRBV2 and TRBJ2-3; D may be TRBD2 (6 bases). The CDR3 spans 13 residues. V was trimmed by 3 bases and J by 8 bases, leaving 12 bases between them. Looked up from germline, CDR1 is SNHLY and CDR2 is FYNNEI. The CDR3 reads CASSDGGLGTQYF. Here the CDR3 DNA reads TGTGCCAGCAGTGACGGGGGTCTGGGTACGCAGTATTTT.

V and J are TRBV6-2 or TRBV6-3 and TRBJ1-5; the match to TRBD1 covers 7 bases. The V segment lost 6 bases and the J segment 8 bases; nucleotides outside the gene matches: 4. There are 12 residues in the CDR3. Germline values: CDR1 MNHEY, CDR2 SVGEGT. CDR3 nucleotides: TGTGCCAGCAGCACCGGGACAGAGCCCCAGCATTTT. Translating it yields CASSTGTEPQHF.

The chain is built from TRBV3-1 (or the pseudogene TRBV3-2) and TRBJ1-5; TRBD1 might be the D (6 bases). V dropped 3 bases and J dropped 7 bases, with 16 bases sitting between them. The germline CDR1 and CDR2 sequences are LGHDT and YNNKEL (reference sequence). The CDR3 runs to 15 residues. The CDR3 loop reads CASSHGVGGRQPQHF. The DNA for the CDR3 is TGTGCCAGCAGCCACGGGGTGGGGGGCAGGCAGCCCCAGCATTTT.

The chain uses TRBV5-1 and TRBJ2-3; no definite D call. Germline CDR1 SGHRS, CDR2 YFSETQ. CDR3 length: 15 amino acids. V was trimmed by 4 bases and J by 1 base, leaving 13 bases between them. CDR3 loop: CASSPLQSGTDTQYF. CDR3 nucleotide sequence: TGCGCCAGCAGCCCCCTCCAGTCAGGCACAGATACGCAGTATTTT. The full variable domain, rest sourced from reference TRBV5-1 and TRBJ2-3, is KAGVTQTPRYLIKTRGQQVTLSCSPISGHRSVSWYQQTPGQGLQFLFEYFSETQRNKGNFPGRFSGRQFSNSRSEMNVSTLELGDSALYLCASSPLQSGTDTQYFGPGTRLTVL.

The chain joins TRBV18 to TRBJ1-3, with a weak D call TRBD1 (5 bases). The germline gives CDR1 KGHSH, CDR2 LQKENI. This CDR3 has 13 amino acids. V lost 3 bases, J lost 7 bases, and 10 bases lay in between. The CDR3 DNA follows: TGTGCCAGCTCACCTGGGGGATCTAACACCATATATTTT. This sequence encodes CASSPGGSNTIYF.

V and J are TRBV5-1 and TRBJ2-2; perhaps TRBD1 as D (6 bases). The CDR3 covers 14 residues. Germline CDR1 and CDR2: SGHRS and YFSETQ. The V end was cut by 4 bases, the J end by 4 bases, with 11 bases between. The CDR3: CASSPGQSTGELFF. CDR3 DNA: TGCGCCAGCAGCCCTGGACAGTCCACCGGGGAGCTGTTTTTT.